Listed below are T cell receptor beta chains from one sample, sequenced in a study of cytotoxic CD8 clonotypes in ibrutinib-treated CLL. Here immunoSEQ multiplex PCR was the method, and the copy in TCRdb shows in-frame clones only, minus some. The sample has about 150,000 clones; approximately 81% are singletons. Source: PBMCs, taken after 12 months of ibrutinib treatment. Receptors originate from a human donor with chronic lymphocytic leukemia. CDR3s include the opening cysteine and the closing phenylalanine or tryptophan. Each record gives: J gene, V gene, clone size, D gene, CDR3 DNA, CDR3 protein. D genes are given only for firm matches. A clone size is listed for some rows: how often the clone was seen (once, few, many), or a class if it is expanded.

>TRBJ2-5|TRBV7-8|.|TRBD2
TGTGCCAGCAGCTTCTCAGGGTTTGCGGGAGACGAGACCCAGTACTTC
CASSFSGFAGDETQYF
>TRBJ1-3|TRBV9|.|.
TGTGCCAGCAGCTTATCCGGAGGGCCGAGCTCTGGAAACACCATATATTTT
CASSLSGGPSSGNTIYF
>TRBJ2-3|TRBV10-2|.|.
TGCGCCAGCAGTGAGTCGACCCATACGGATACGCAGTATTTT
CASSESTHTDTQYF
>TRBJ2-7|TRBV4-3|.|.
TGCGCCAGCAGCCAAGAGTCCTGGCTCAACGAGCAGTACTTC
CASSQESWLNEQYF
>TRBJ2-7|TRBV9|.|.
TGTGCCAGCAGCGTAGGCGGCAGTACCTACGAGCAGTACTTC
CASSVGGSTYEQYF
>TRBJ2-5|TRBV7-6|.|.
TGTGCCAGCAGCACCCGTTTGCGGGCTCATGAGACCCAGTACTTC
CASSTRLRAHETQYF
>TRBJ2-7|TRBV9|once|.
TGTGCCAGCAGCGTAGAAAGAAGCTCCTACGAGCAGTACTTC
CASSVERSSYEQYF
>TRBJ2-7|TRBV9|few|.
TGTGCCAGCAGCCCTGACACCACCTACGAGCAGTACTTC
CASSPDTTYEQYF
>TRBJ2-6|TRBV7-9|.|.
TGTGCCAGCAGCCCGAGGGTGTACGGGGCCAACGTCCTGACTTTC
CASSPRVYGANVLTF
>TRBJ1-1|TRBV7-9|.|.
TGTGCCAGCAGCGTTCAGGGGCGCGGCACTGAAGCTTTCTTT
CASSVQGRGTEAFF
>TRBJ2-2|TRBV19|.|TRBD1
TGTGCCAGTAGTATTATCGGGACAGGGACGAACACCGGGGAGCTGTTTTTT
CASSIIGTGTNTGELFF
>TRBJ2-1|TRBV14|.|TRBD2
TGTGCCAGCAGCTTCGATGGACTAGCGGACTACAATGAGCAGTTCTTC
CASSFDGLADYNEQFF
>TRBJ1-1|TRBV19|.|.
TGTGCCAGTATGGTGAGGGCAGGGGAGAGCACTGAAGCTTTCTTT
CASMVRAGESTEAFF
>TRBJ2-1|TRBV2|.|TRBD1
TGTGCCAGCGGTCGTGTGACAGGGGGGATAAATGAGCAGTTCTTC
CASGRVTGGINEQFF
>TRBJ2-2|TRBV19|.|.
TGTGCCAGTAGTATGAGCTATGGAAACACCGGGGAGCTGTTTTTT
CASSMSYGNTGELFF
>TRBJ2-1|TRBV15|.|.
TGTGCCACCAGCAGAGGTGTTAGGGAAGGTGAGCAGTTCTTC
CATSRGVREGEQFF
>TRBJ2-1|TRBV7-9|.|.
TGTGCCAGCAGCTTACCTCCTGGGCGGGATATTAGCAATGAGCAGTTCTTC
CASSLPPGRDISNEQFF
>TRBJ2-7|TRBV7-2|.|TRBD2
TGTGCCAGCAGCTTAGTATTCGGACTAGCGGGAGACGGCGAGCAGTACTTC
CASSLVFGLAGDGEQYF
>TRBJ2-7|TRBV5-4|once|.
TGTGCCAGCAGCGCCGTCGGGCGGGACTACGAGCAGTACTTC
CASSAVGRDYEQYF
>TRBJ1-3|TRBV15|.|.
TGTGCCACCAGCCGAGGTGGGATGATTTCTGGAAACACCATATATTTT
CATSRGGMISGNTIYF
>TRBJ1-2|TRBV30|.|.
TGTGCCTGGAGCAACGACGATGGCTACACCTTC
CAWSNDDGYTF
>TRBJ2-1|TRBV5-1|.|TRBD2
TGCGCCAGCAGCCCGGGACTAGCGGGAGGGTGGAACAATGAGCAGTTCTTC
CASSPGLAGGWNNEQFF
>TRBJ2-7|TRBV18|few|TRBD2
TGTGCCAGCTCACCACAAGTAGCGGGAGCACACGAGCAGTACTTC
CASSPQVAGAHEQYF
>TRBJ2-7|TRBV29-1|.|.
TGCAGCGTTGTGTCCTCCTACGAGCAGTACTTC
CSVVSSYEQYF
>TRBJ1-2|TRBV20-1|few|.
TGCAGTGCTCCTCACTATGGCTACACCTTC
CSAPHYGYTF
>TRBJ1-1|TRBV7-9|few|TRBD1
TGTGCCAGCAGCCGACAGACAGGGGAGACTGAAGCTTTCTTT
CASSRQTGETEAFF
>TRBJ2-1|TRBV7-6|.|TRBD1
TGTGCCAGCAGCCGCAGGGGGCTAACCTACAATGAGCAGTTCTTC
CASSRRGLTYNEQFF
>TRBJ2-1|TRBV30|.|TRBD2
TGTGCCTGGAGCGGGGGGAGCTCCTACAATGAGCAGTTCTTC
CAWSGGSSYNEQFF
>TRBJ1-1|TRBV5-4|.|.
TGTGCCAGCAGCTTCGGGGGGTTTCAGGGCACTGAAGCTTTCTTT
CASSFGGFQGTEAFF
>TRBJ1-1|TRBV7-3|.|.
TGTGCCAGCAGCCCCAATTTGTTAGCTATCGGGGGAATTGCTGAAGCTTTCTTT
CASSPNLLAIGGIAEAFF